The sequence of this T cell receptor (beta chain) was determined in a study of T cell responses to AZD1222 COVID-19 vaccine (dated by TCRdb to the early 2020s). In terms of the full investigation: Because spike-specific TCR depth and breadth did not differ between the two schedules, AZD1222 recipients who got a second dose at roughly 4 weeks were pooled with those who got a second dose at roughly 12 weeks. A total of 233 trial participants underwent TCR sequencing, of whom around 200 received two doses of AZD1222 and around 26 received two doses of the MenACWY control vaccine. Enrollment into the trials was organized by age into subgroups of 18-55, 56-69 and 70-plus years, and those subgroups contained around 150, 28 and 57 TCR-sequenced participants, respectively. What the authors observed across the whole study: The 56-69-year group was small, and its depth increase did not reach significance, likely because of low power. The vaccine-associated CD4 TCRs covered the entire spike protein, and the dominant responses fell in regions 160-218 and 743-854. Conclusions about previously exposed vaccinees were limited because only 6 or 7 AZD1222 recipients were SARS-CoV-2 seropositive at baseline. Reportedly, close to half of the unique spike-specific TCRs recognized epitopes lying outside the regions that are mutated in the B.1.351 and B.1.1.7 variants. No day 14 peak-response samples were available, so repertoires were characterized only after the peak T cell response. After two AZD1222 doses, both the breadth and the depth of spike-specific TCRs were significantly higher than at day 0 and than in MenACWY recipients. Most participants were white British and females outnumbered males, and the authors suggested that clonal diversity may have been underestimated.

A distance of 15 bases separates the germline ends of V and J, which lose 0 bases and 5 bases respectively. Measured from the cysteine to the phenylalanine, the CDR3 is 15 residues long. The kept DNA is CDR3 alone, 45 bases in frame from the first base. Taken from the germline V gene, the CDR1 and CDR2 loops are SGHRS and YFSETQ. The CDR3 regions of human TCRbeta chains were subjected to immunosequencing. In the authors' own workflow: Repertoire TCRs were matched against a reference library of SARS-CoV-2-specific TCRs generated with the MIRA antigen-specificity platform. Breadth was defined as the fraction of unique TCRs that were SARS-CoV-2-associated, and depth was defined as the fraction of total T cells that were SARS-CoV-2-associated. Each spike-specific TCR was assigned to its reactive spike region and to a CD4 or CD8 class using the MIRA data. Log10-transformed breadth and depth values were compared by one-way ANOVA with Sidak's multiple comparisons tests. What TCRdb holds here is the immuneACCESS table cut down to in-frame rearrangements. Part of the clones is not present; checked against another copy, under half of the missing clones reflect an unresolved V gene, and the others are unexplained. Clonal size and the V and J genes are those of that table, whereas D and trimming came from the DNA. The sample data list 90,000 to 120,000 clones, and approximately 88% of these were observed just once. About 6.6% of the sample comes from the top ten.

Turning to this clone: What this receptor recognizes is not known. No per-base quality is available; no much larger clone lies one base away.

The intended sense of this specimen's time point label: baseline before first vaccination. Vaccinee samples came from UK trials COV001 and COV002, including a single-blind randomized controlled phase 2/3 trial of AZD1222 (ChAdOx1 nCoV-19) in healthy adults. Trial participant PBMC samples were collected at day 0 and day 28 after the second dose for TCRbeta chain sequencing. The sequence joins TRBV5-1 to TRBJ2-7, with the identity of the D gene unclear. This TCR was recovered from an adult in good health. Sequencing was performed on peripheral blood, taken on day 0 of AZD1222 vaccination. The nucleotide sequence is TGCGCCAGCAGCTTGGCCGCAGGCACCCCCCACGAGCAGTACTTC. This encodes CASSLAAGTPHEQYF.